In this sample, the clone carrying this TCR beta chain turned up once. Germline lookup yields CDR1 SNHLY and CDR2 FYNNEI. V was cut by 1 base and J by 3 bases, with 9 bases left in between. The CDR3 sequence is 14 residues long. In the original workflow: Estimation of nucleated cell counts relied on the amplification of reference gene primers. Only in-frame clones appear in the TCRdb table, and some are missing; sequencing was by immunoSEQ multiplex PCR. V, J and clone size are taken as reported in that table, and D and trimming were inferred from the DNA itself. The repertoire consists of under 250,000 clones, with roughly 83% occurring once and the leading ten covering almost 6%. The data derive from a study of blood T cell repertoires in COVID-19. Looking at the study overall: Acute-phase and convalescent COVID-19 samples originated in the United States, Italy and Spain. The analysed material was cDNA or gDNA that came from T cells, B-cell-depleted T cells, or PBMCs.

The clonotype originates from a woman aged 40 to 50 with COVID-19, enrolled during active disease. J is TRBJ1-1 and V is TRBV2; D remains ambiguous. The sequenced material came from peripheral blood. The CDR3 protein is CASSEGPRDTEAFF. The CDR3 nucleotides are TGTGCCAGCAGTGAAGGACCCCGGGACACTGAAGCTTTCTTT.